This TCR beta chain originates from a study of blood T cells in healthy people across ages. For the second PCR, which ran for roughly 6 to 12 cycles, a sample-barcoded 5' primer and a J-beta primer mix were used. TCRdb analysed the 5' RACE reads with MiXCR anew, one entry per CDR3 protein. Found here are roughly 1.9 million distinct CDR3 sequences, roughly two fifths of them singletons; the top ten hold under 25%. CDR1 is MNHEY and CDR2 is SVGAGI in the germline V gene. The CDR3 has 14 residues. The chain couples TRBV6-5 to TRBJ2-4, with D possibly being TRBD1 (6 bases). With the DNA end fitting TRBJ2-7 better, the J assignment may be wrong. Source material: blood. The sequence derives from a human donor in good health. CDR3 coding DNA: TGTGCCAGCAGCCGAGACGGACAGCCCTACGAGCAGTACTTC. Translated, it gives CASSRDGQPYEQYF.